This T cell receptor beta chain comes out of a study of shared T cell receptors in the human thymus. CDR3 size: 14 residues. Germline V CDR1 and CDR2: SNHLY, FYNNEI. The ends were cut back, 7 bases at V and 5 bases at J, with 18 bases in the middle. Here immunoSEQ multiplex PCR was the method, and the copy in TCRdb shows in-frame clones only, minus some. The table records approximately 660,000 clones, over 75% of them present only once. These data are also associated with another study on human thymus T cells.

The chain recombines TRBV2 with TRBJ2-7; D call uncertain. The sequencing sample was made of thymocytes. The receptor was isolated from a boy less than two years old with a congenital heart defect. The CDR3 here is CASTLEAAWDEQYF. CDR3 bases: TGTGCCAGCACCTTAGAGGCAGCCTGGGACGAGCAGTACTTC.